This T cell receptor (beta chain) was sequenced for a study of shared clonotypes between healthy human individuals (dated by TCRdb to the early 2020s). About the full investigation: A couple of women and a few men aged 18 to 49 years were included in the cohort. Between about 0.94 and 8.9 billion PBMCs per donor were obtained by leukapheresis. To estimate repertoire size and how much clonotype sharing occurs between individuals, the study deeply sequenced the blood TCR repertoires of a handful of healthy adults. To increase sequencing depth and limit assay-specific biases, TCR repertoire library preparation and sequencing were carried out by different laboratories using diverse techniques. For each donor, CD4 naive and CD4 memory were each given three plates, CD8 naive was given two plates, and CD8 memory was given one plate. The paper's findings and limits, for the study overall: Estimated clonotype richness was generally larger for naive than for memory subsets. Even with the large sequencing depth, rarefaction of the sorted-subset datasets indicated that sequencing was incomplete. Only blood was sampled, and tissue TCR repertoires likely differ from those in blood. Sharing across several donors was observed for approximately 4.6% of naive CD4, over 3% of naive CD8, 2.3% of memory CD4, and less than 0.45% of memory CD8 clonotypes. Because the study included a small number of donors, the genetic and exposure-history diversity represented was limited. Higher generation probabilities were observed for clonotypes shared by all four sorted-subset donors than for non-shared clonotypes. Based on pairwise subsampling, the degree of clonotype sharing among donors was expected to be affected by sequencing depth.

Inclusive of the bounding cysteine and phenylalanine, the CDR3 is 12 residues long. Only CDR3 DNA is held: 36 bases, read in frame from base 1. As encoded in the germline V gene (reference sequence), CDR1 is GTSNPN while CDR2 is SVGIG. Trimming leaves V shorter by 2 bases and J shorter by 9 bases, with the junction holding 3 bases beyond the gene matches. Healthy HIV-negative adults with no recently reported acute infections or vaccinations were included as donors. Only Caucasian adults living in Nashville, Tennessee, USA were represented among the donors. Magnetic negative selection was used to enrich CD4+ T cells, after which naive cells were positively selected on CD45RA and the negative fraction became the memory subset. After blood collection by leukapheresis, PBMCs were isolated using Ficoll-Histopaque density gradient centrifugation and then cryopreserved in the vapor phase of liquid nitrogen. Analytical flow cytometry was used to check the purity and quantity of each magnetically sorted T cell population. Genomic DNA was isolated from every sorted fraction and measured by UV absorbance on a Nanodrop 2000c.

TCR CDR3 regions were amplified from genomic DNA by multiplex PCR using the deep immunoSEQ assay. Extracted genomic DNA from each cell subset was distributed evenly across all wells of several immunoSEQ 96-well plates, and each plate was treated as a replicate. For sorted subsets, each replicate PCR was loaded with 200 ng genomic DNA, equivalent to about 30,000 T cell genomes. Purified libraries were measured with a Qubit 3.0 fluorometer, size-checked on a Bioanalyzer 2100, and measured again with the KAPA Library Quantification kit. Each immunoSEQ 96-well plate was sequenced on its own single-read 150-cycle Illumina NextSeq 550 flow cell. Turning to the authors' computational methods: Because only junctional sequences without quality scores were contained in the immunoSEQ output, filtering matching that applied to full-length reads could not be performed. Sequences were annotated with PyIR, a Python wrapper for IgBLAST v1.9, using IMGT germline references to assign V/J genes and CDR3. Any read was removed if the V/J assignment was weak (E-value above 1e-6), the CDR3 was missing, or the read contained stop codons, out-of-frame junctions, or ambiguous translated residues. V3J clonotypes were defined as sequences sharing an identical inferred V gene, J gene, and CDR3 amino acid sequence. The percentage overlap between two repertoires was calculated by dividing the number of shared unique clonotypes by the size of the smaller repertoire. RTK rarefaction, the Chao1 estimator, and Recon v2.1 estimates of unobserved clonotypes were used to assess repertoire richness. Generation probabilities for all TCRbeta clonotypes obtained by the gDNA method from a handful of donors were computed using OLGA. Imported from immuneACCESS, the table was reduced by TCRdb to in-frame sequences with V and J called. These copies leave out some clones; in studies compared against another copy, an unresolved V gene accounts for under half, and the cause of the remainder is not known. That table gives V, J and clone size, and the DNA gave D and trimming. The sample table lists about a million clones, 75% of them with a count of one. The top ten clonotypes cover over 1.3% of the sample.

With respect to this clone: The clone's antigen remains unknown. The sample holds no much larger clone one base away, and base qualities are not on file.

What was sequenced was memory CD4+ T cells sorted from blood. In light of the paper, this sample's cell subset or site label describes: CD45RA-negative fraction. The chain is made from TRBV30 and TRBJ2-1; a stretch of 8 junction bases matches TRBD1. The sequence came from a man aged 18-30 years in good health. The CDR3 sequence is CAWSPGGGEQFF. Read as DNA, the sequence is TGTGCCTGGAGTCCAGGGGGCGGTGAGCAGTTCTTC.